This T cell receptor (beta chain) originates from a study of identifying expanded T cells in peripheral blood. The study, taken as a whole, reports: About 1.2 clones differed between technical replicates, versus around 15 and 19 over time. Two-week clone count variance significantly increased as total template count grew.

As for this clone: As yet, its antigen is unknown.

During the collection period, no donor immune events like infections were recorded. Unmatched junction bases numbered 2, after V lost 10 bases and J lost 0 bases. Germline lookup yields CDR1 SGHVS and CDR2 FQNEAQ. This CDR3 is 14 amino acids long. The method was immunoSEQ multiplex PCR; TCRdb's version includes in-frame clones alone and lacks a portion of them. Of about 81,000 clones detected, 84% appear once; the ten largest clones hold about 18%. Input material: blood. This clonotype was sampled from a person aged 18 to 70 in good health. The chain recombines TRBV7-8 with TRBJ2-2; TRBD2 matches 10 bases. The CDR3 here is CATGLAANTGELFF. CDR3 bases: TGTGCCACCGGACTAGCGGCGAACACCGGGGAGCTGTTTTTT.